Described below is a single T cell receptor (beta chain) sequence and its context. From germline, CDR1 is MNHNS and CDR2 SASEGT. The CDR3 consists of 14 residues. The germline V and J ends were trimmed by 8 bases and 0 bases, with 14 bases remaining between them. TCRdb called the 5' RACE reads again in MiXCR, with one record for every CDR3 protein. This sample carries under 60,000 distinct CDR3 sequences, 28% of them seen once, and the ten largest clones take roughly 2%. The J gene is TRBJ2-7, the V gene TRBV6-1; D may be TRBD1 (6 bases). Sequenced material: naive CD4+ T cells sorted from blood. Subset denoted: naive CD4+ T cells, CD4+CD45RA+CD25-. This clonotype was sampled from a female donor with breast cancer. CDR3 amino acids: CASPQGKDSYEQYF. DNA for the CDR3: TGTGCCAGCCCCCAGGGGAAGGACTCCTACGAGCAGTACTTC.